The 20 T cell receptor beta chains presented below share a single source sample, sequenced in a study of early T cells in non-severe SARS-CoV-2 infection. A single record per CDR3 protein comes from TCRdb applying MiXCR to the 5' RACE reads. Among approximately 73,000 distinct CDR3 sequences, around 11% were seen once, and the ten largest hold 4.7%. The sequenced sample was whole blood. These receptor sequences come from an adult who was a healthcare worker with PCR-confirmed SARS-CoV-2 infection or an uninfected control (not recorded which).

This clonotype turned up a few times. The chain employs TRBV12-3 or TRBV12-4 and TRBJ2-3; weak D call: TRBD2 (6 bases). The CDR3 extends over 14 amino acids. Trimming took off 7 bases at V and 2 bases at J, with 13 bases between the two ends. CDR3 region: CASIHRGITDTQYF. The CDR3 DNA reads TGTGCCAGCATCCACCGGGGGATCACAGATACGCAGTATTTT.

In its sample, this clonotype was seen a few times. CDR3 nucleotides: TGTGCCTGGAGTTTCACAGGCCGCTCTGGAAACACCATATATTTT. Amino acid sequence: CAWSFTGRSGNTIYF. The chain carries TRBV30 and TRBJ1-3, with a weak D call TRBD1 (5 bases). Trimming stripped 2 bases from V and 0 bases from J, with 11 bases between. Germline V lookup: CDR1 GTSNPN, CDR2 SVGIG (reference sequence). The length of the CDR3 is 15 residues.

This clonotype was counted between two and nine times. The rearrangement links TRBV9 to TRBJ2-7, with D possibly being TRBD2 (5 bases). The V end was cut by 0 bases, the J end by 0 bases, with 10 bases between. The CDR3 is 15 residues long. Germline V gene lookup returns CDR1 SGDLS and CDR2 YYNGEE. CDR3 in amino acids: CASSVGHRDSYEQYF. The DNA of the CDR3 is TGTGCCAGCAGCGTAGGGCACCGGGACTCCTACGAGCAGTACTTC.

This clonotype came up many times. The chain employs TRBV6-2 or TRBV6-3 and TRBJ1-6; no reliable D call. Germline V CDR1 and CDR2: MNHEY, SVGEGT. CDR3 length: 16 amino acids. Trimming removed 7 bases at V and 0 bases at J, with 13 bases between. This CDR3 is CASTRLRSSYNSPLHF. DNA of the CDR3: TGTGCCAGCACCCGACTACGGAGCTCCTATAATTCACCCCTCCACTTT.

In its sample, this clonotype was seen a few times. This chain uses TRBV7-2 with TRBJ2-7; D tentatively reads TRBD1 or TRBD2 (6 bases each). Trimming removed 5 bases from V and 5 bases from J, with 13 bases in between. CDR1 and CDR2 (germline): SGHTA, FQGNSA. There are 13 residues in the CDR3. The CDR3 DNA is TGTGCCAGCAGCACCTCCCGGGGGCACGAGCAGTACTTC. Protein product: CASSTSRGHEQYF. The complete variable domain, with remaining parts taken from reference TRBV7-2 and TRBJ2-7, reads GAGVSQSPSNKVTEKGKDVELRCDPISGHTALYWYRQSLGQGLEFLIYFQGNSAPDKSGLPSDRFSAERTGGSVSTLTIQRTQQEDSAVYLCASSTSRGHEQYFGPGTRLTVT.

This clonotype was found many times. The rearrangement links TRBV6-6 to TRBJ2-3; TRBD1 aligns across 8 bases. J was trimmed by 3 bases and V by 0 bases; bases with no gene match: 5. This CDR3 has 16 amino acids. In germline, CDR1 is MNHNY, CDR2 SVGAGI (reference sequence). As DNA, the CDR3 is TGTGCCAGCAGTTACTCCCAGGGGGCTTGGACAGATACGCAGTATTTT. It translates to CASSYSQGAWTDTQYF.

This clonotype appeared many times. The CDR3 is CASSSIGQGYTGELFF. CDR3 nucleotides: TGTGCCAGCAGCTCGATAGGCCAGGGTTACACCGGGGAGCTGTTTTTT. The chain joins TRBV21-1 to TRBJ2-2; no check of the table's D call, TRBD1, against the DNA was made. TRBV21-1 is termed a pseudogene. CDR3 length: 16 amino acids.

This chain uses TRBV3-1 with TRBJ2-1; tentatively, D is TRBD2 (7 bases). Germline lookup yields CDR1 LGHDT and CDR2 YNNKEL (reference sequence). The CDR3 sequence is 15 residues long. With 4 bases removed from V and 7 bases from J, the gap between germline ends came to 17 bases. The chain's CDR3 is CASSPLAGAGNEQFF. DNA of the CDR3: TGTGCCAGCAGCCCCCTCGCGGGGGCCGGGAATGAGCAGTTCTTC.

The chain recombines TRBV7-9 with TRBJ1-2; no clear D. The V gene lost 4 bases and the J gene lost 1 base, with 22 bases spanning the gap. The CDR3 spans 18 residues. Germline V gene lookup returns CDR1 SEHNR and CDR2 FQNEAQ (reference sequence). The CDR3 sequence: CASSSSTVGGTNNYGYTF. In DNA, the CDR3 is TGTGCCAGCAGCTCCTCAACCGTTGGCGGCACAAATAACTATGGCTACACCTTC.

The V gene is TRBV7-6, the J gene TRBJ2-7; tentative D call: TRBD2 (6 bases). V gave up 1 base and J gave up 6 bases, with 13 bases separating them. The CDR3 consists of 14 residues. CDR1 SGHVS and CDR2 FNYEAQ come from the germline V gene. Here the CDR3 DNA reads TGTGCCAGCAGCTTAGGAGGGATGGGGGGCGAGCAGTACTTC. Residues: CASSLGGMGGEQYF.

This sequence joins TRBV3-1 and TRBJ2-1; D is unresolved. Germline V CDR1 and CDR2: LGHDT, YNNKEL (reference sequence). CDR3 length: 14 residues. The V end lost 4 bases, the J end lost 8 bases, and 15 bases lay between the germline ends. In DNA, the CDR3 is TGTGCCAGCAGCCCTACAGTATCGGGCGATGAGCAGTTCTTC. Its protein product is CASSPTVSGDEQFF.

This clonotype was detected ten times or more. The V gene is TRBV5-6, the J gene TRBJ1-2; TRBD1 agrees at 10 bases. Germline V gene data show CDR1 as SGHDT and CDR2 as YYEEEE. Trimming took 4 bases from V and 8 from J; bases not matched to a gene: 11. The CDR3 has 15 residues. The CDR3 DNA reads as TGTGCCAGCAGCCCGTGGGGACAGGGGAGATACGGCTACACCTTC. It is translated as CASSPWGQGRYGYTF. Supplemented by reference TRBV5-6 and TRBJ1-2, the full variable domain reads DAGVTQSPTHLIKTRGQQVTLRCSPKSGHDTVSWYQQALGQGPQFIFQYYEEEERQRGNFPDRFSGHQFPNYSSELNVNALLLGDSALYLCASSPWGQGRYGYTFGSGTRLTVV.

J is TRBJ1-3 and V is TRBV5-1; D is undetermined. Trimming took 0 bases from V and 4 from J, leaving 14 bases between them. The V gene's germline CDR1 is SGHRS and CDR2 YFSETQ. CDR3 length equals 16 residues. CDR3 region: CASSLAGPSYGNTIYF. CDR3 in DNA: TGCGCCAGCAGCTTGGCGGGCCCATCCTACGGAAACACCATATATTTT.

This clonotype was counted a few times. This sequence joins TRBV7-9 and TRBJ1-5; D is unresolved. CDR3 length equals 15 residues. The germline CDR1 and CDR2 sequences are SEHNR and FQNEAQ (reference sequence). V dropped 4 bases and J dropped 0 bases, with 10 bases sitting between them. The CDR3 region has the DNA TGTGCCAGCAGCTCTTCGGTCTCTAGCAATCAGCCCCAGCATTTT. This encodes CASSSSVSSNQPQHF. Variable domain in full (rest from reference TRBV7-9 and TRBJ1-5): DTGVSQNPRHKITKRGQNVTFRCDPISEHNRLYWYRQTLGQGPEFLTYFQNEAQLEKSRLLSDRFSAERPKGSFSTLEIQRTEQGDSAMYLCASSSSVSSNQPQHFGDGTRLSIL.

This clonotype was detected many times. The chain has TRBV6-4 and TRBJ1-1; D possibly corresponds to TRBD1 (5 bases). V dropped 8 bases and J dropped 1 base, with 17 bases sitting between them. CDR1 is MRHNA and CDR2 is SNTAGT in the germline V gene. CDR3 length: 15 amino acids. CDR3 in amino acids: CASGSADRTNTEAFF. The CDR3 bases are TGTGCCAGCGGCTCTGCAGACAGAACGAACACTGAAGCTTTCTTT.

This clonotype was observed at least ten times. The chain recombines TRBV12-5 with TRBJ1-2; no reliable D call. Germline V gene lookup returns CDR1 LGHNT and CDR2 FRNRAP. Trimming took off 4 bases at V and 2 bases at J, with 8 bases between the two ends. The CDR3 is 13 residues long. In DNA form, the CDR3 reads TGTGCTAGTGGTTGGGCAGTAAACTATGGCTACACCTTC. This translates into CASGWAVNYGYTF. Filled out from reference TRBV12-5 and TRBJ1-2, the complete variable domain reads DARVTQTPRHKVTEMGQEVTMRCQPILGHNTVFWYRQTMMQGLELLAYFRNRAPLDDSGMPKDRFSAEMPDATLATLKIQPSEPRDSAVYFCASGWAVNYGYTFGSGTRLTVV.

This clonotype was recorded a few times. The CDR3 coding sequence is TGTGCCAGCAGCCAAGCATGGACTAGCGGGTTTGACAATGAGCAGTTCTTC. Its protein is CASSQAWTSGFDNEQFF. This chain links TRBV3-1 with TRBJ2-1; 11 nucleotides align to TRBD2. Trimming at V came to 1 base and at J to 5 bases, leaving 7 bases not matched to a gene. CDR3 length equals 17 residues. Germline V lookup: CDR1 LGHDT, CDR2 YNNKEL (reference sequence).

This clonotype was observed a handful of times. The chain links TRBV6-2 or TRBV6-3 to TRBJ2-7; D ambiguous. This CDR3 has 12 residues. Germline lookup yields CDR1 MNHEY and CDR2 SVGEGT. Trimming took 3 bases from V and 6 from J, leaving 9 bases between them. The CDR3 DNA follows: TGTGCCAGCAGTTATAACACAGCCGAGCAGTACTTC. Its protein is CASSYNTAEQYF.

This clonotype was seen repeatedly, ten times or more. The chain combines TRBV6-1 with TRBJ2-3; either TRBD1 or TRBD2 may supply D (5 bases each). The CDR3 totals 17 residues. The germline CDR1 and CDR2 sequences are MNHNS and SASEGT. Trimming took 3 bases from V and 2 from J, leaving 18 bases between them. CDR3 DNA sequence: TGTGCCAGCAGTGACCCCCAGGGAGCGCGGTCCACAGATACGCAGTATTTT. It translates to CASSDPQGARSTDTQYF.

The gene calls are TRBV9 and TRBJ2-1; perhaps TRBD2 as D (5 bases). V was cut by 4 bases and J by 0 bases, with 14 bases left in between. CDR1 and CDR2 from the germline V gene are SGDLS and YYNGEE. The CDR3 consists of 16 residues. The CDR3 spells CASSTSSGSSYNEQFF. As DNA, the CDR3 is TGTGCCAGCAGCACCTCAAGCGGAAGCTCCTACAATGAGCAGTTCTTC.